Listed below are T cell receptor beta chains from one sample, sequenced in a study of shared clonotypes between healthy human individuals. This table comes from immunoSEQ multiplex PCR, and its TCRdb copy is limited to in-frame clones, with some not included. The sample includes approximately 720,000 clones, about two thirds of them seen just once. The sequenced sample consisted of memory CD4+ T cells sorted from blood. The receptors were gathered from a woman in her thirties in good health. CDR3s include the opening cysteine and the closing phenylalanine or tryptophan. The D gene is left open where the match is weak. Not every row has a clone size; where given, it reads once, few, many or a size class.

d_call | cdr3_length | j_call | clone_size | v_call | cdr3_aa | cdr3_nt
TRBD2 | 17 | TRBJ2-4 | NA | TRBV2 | CASSVGLAGGFTNIQYF | TGTGCCAGCAGTGTAGGACTAGCGGGAGGGTTTACAAACATTCAGTACTTC
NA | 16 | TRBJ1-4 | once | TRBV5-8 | CASSPPMSVYNEKLFF | TGTGCCAGCAGCCCACCTATGAGCGTGTACAATGAAAAACTGTTTTTT
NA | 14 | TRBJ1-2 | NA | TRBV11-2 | CASSQEAGSNGYTF | TGTGCCAGCAGCCAAGAGGCAGGGAGTAATGGCTACACCTTC
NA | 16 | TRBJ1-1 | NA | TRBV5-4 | CASSLGAGIMNTEAFF | TGTGCCAGCAGCTTGGGTGCAGGAATCATGAACACTGAAGCTTTCTTT
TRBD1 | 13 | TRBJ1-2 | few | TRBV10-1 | CASSEDRDYGYTF | TGCGCCAGCAGTGAGGACAGGGACTACGGCTACACCTTC
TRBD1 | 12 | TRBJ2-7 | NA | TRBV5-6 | CASSWDSYEQYF | TGTGCCAGCAGCTGGGACAGCTACGAGCAGTACTTC
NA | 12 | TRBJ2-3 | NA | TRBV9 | CASSPHGDTQYF | TGTGCCAGCAGCCCCCACGGGGATACGCAGTATTTT
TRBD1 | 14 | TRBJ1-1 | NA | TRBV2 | CASTGTGVNTEAFF | TGTGCCAGCACCGGGACAGGGGTGAACACTGAAGCTTTCTTT
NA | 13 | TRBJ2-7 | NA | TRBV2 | CASNSYALYEQYF | TGTGCCAGCAACAGCTACGCTCTCTACGAGCAGTACTTC
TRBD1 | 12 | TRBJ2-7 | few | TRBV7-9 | CANGQGLHEQYF | TGTGCCAACGGACAGGGTCTCCACGAGCAGTACTTC
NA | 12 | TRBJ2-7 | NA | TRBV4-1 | CASSHSSYEQYF | TGCGCCAGCAGCCACAGCTCCTACGAGCAGTACTTC
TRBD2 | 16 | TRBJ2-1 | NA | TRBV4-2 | CASSPGRGTTNNEQFF | TGTGCCAGCAGCCCCGGTAGAGGGACTACCAACAATGAGCAGTTCTTC
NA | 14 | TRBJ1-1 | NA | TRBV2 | CASSELGGRTEAFF | TGTGCCAGCAGTGAGTTAGGGGGACGAACTGAAGCTTTCTTT
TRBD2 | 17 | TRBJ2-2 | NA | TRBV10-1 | CASSESASGTNTGELFF | TGCGCCAGCAGTGAGTCGGCTAGCGGGACGAACACCGGGGAGCTGTTTTTT
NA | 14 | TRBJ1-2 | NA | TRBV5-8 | CASSRDPSGDGYTF | TGTGCCAGCAGCCGAGACCCCTCGGGGGATGGCTACACCTTC
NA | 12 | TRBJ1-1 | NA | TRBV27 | CASSFRGRSAFF | TGTGCCAGCAGTTTCCGGGGGAGGAGTGCTTTCTTT